One T cell receptor beta chain is described in this entry. Its recognized antigen is unknown. No quality values exist for individual bases; no much larger clone is one base distant. Its CDR3 holds 14 amino acids, cysteine through phenylalanine. Here the CDR3 DNA is all that survives: 42 bases in frame from base 1. Via the germline V gene, CDR1 is SGHTA and CDR2 FQGNSA. The V and J ends are trimmed by 2 bases and 7 bases, leaving 11 bases between them. The data were taken from a study of blood T cells in healthy people across ages (dated by TCRdb to between 2014 and 2017). For the wider study: Template switching captured roughly one uniquely barcoded TCR beta cDNA molecule per two T cells in model experiments. The donors were split into four age groups: young (average roughly 15 years), middle-aged (about 40), aged (approximately 60) and long-lived (over 75). Using deep sequencing normalized with unique cDNA molecular identifiers, the study measured how TCR beta repertoire diversity changes with age. For two donors (one aged 18 to 30 and one aged 80 or older), the study analyzed two additional independent replicas of 1 million unique cDNA reads from the same blood draw. To avoid experimental bias, donors of different ages were spread randomly across the sequencing lanes.

Donors were about 36 systemically healthy Caucasian individuals from Russia aged roughly 6 to 95 years. About 10 milliliters of peripheral blood were collected from each donor into EDTA-treated Vacutainer tubes. Ficoll-Paque density-gradient centrifugation was used to isolate PBMCs, with at least 6 million obtained per sample. Total RNA was extracted from PBMCs with Trizol reagent, with at least 5.5 micrograms obtained per sample. The percentages of naive CD45RAhigh/CD27high T cells were determined by flow cytometry on a PBMC aliquot from every donor. Results and caveats for the whole study, not just this receptor: Compared with the aged group, the long-lived group had more naive CD4+ T cells, fewer expanded clones and increased TCR diversity, suggesting age selection. Bulk unsorted PBMC profiling prevented conclusive comparison of naive and antigen-experienced compartments. As age increased, observed TCR beta diversity per million T cells dropped in a roughly linear way, and a significant reduction was already evident by age about 36. A strong correlation was found between observed TCR beta diversity and the percentage of naive T cells measured by flow cytometry. Estimates of total diversity based on one million sequenced T cells were considered lower bounds and underestimates. Because the CMV infection status of the donors was unknown, age-related changes in expanded clonotypes may potentially have been confounded.

The library came from 5' RACE. TCRdb lists the instrument as Illumina HiSeq 2500. A second 7 to 11 cycle PCR used a sample-barcoded 5' primer and a J-beta primer mix. Each TCR beta cDNA molecule received a unique molecular identifier from a template-switch 5' adaptor carrying 12 random nucleotides. Each sample yielded at least 3 million CDR3-containing paired-end reads. The Mint cDNA synthesis kit, primed by a TRBC-specific oligonucleotide, was used to synthesize first-strand cDNA from all RNA. All cDNA was treated with uracil-DNA glycosylase and then went through a first 18-cycle PCR with the universal primers M1SS and BC2_uni_R. For the original study's pipeline: Normalization of each sample was performed by random selection of 1 million high-quality reads, each carrying a distinct molecular identifier. Instead of being binned into consensus sequences, reads that shared molecular identifiers were thrown out. MiTCR, set to a Q25 quality threshold and the strictest error-elimination algorithm, was used for CDR3 identification, clonotype clustering and error correction. Lower-bound total TCR beta diversity was estimated with a nonparametric unseen species model using Euler transformation. TCRdb reworked the public reads: Q25 trimming with fastp, MiXCR clone assembly, productive beta chains retained. Rows matching on CDR3 protein sequence are summarized as one entry with the most common DNA and genes. These V and J calls are TCRdb output, not the study's own analysis. The sample data list about 830,000 distinct CDR3 sequences, and under 80% of these were observed just once. The ten top clones hold 28% of the sample.

Sample: blood. The V and J segments used are TRBV7-2 and TRBJ2-2; the D gene is perhaps TRBD2, from 5 matching bases. This sequence originates from a man aged 25 to 45 in good health. Here is the DNA: TGTGCCAGCAGCTTACTCCCGGGGAGCGGGGAGCTGTTTTTT. This translates into CASSLLPGSGELFF. Supplemented by the reference TRBV7-2 and TRBJ2-2 proteins around the CDR3, the complete variable domain is GAGVSQSPSNKVTEKGKDVELRCDPISGHTALYWYRQSLGQGLEFLIYFQGNSAPDKSGLPSDRFSAERTGGSVSTLTIQRTQQEDSAVYLCASSLLPGSGELFFGEGSRLTVL.